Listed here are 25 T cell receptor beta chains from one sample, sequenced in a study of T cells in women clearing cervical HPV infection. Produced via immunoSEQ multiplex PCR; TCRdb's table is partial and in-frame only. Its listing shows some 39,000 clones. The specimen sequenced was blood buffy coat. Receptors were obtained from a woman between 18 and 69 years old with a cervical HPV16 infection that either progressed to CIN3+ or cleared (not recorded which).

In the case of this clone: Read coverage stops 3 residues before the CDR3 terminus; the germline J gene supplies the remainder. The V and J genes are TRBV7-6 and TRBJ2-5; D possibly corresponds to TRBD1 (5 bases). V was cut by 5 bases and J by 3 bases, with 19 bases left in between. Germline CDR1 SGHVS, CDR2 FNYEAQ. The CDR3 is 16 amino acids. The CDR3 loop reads CASSPPRDPIEETQYF. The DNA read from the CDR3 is TGTGCCAGCAGCCCCCCCAGGGATCCAATAGAAGAGACC.

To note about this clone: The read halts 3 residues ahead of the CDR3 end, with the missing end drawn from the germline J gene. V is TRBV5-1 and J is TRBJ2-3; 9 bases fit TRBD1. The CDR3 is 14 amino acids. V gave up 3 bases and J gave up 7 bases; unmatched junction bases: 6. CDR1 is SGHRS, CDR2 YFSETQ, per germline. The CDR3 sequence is CASSSGQGTNTQYF. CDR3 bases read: TGCGCCAGCAGCTCCGGACAGGGGACGAATACG.

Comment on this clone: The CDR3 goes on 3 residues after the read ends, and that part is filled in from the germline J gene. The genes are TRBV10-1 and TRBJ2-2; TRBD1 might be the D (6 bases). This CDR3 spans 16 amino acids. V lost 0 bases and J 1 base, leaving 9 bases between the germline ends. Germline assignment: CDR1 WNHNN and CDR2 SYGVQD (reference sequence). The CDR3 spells CASSESNRVNTGELFF. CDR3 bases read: TGCGCCAGCAGTGAGTCAAACAGGGTGAACACCGGGGAG.

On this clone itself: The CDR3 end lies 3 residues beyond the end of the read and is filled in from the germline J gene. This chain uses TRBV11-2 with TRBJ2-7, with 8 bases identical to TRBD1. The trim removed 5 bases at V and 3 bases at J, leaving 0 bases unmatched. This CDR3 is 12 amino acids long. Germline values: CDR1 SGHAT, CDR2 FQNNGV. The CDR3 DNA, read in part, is TGTGCCAGCAGCGGACAGGGCTACGAG. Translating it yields CASSGQGYE. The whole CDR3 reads CASSGQGYEQYF.

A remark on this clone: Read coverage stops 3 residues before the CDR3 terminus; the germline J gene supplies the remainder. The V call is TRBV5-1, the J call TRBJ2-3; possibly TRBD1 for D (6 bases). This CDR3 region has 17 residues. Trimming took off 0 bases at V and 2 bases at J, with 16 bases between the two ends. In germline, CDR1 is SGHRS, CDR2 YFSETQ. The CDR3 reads CASSLGVSGGLTDTQYF. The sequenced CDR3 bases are TGCGCCAGCAGCTTGGGTGTGAGTGGGGGCCTCACAGATACG. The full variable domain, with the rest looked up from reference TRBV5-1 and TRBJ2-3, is KAGVTQTPRYLIKTRGQQVTLSCSPISGHRSVSWYQQTPGQGLQFLFEYFSETQRNKGNFPGRFSGRQFSNSRSEMNVSTLELGDSALYLCASSLGVSGGLTDTQYFGPGTRLTVL.

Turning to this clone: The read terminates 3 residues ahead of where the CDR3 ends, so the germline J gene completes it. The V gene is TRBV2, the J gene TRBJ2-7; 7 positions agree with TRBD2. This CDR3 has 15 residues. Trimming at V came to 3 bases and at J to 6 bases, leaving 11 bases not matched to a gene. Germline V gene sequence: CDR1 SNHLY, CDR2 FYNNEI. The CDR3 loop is CASSEETSRGSEQYF. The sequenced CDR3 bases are TGTGCCAGCAGTGAGGAGACTAGCCGGGGGTCCGAG.

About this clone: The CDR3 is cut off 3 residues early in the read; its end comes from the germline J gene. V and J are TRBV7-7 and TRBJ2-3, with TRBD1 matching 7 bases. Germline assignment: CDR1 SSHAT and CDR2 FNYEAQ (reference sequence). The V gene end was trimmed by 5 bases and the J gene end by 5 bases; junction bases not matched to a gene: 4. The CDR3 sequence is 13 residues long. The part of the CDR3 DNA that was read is TGTGCCAGCAGCCTCGACAGGGTAGATACG. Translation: CASSLDRVDT. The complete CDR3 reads CASSLDRVDTQYF.

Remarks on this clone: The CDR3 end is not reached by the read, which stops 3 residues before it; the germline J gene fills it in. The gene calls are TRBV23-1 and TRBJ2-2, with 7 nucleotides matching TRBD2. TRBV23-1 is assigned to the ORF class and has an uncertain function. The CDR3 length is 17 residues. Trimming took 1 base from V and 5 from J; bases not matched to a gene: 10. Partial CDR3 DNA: TGCGCCAGCAGTCAATGTTTAGAGCGGGACGGGACCGGGGAG. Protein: CASSQCLERDGTGE. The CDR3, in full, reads CASSQCLERDGTGELFF.

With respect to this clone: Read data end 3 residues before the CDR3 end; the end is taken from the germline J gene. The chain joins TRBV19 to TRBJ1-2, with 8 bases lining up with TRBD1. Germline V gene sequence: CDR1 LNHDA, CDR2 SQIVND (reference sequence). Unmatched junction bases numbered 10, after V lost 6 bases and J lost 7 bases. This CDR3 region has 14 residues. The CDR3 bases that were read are TGTGCCAGTAGGCTAACTCAGGGGGCGAGTGGC. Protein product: CASRLTQGASG. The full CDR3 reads CASRLTQGASGYTF.

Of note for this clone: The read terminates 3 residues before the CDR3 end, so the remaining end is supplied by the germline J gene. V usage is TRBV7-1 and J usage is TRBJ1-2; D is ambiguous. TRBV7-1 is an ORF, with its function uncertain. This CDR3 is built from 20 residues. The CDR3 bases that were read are TGTGCCAGCAGCTCCAGGACTAGCGGGCTCAAAGTGGGGAGCTCCTACGAC. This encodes CASSSRTSGLKVGSSYD. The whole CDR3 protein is CASSSRTSGLKVGSSYDYTF.

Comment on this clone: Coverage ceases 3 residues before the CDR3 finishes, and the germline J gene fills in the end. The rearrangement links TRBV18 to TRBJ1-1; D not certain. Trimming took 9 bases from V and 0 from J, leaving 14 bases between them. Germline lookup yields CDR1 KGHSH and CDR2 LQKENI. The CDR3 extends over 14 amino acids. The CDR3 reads CASLQFEMNTEAFF. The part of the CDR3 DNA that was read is TGTGCCAGTCTGCAGTTCGAGATGAACACTGAA.

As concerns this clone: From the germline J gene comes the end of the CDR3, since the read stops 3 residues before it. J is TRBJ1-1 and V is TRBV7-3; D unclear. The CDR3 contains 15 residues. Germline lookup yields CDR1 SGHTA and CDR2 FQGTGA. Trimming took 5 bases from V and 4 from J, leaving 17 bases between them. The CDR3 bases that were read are TGTGCCAGCAGCCTCTGGGCCCGAGCAGGCACTGAA. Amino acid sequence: CASSLWARAGTE. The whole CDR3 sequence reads CASSLWARAGTEAFF. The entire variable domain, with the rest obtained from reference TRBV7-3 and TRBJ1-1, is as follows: GAGVSQTPSNKVTEKGKYVELRCDPISGHTALYWYRQSLGQGPEFLIYFQGTGAADDSGLPNDRFFAVRPEGSVSTLKIQRTERGDSAVYLCASSLWARAGTEAFFGQGTRLTVV.

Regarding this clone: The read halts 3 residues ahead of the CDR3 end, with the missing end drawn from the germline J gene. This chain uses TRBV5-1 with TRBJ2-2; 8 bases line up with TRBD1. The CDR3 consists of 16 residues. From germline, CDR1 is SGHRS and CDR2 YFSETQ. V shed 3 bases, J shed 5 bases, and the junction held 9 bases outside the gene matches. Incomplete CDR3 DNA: TGCGCCAGCAGCTACCTAGGGACAGGAAAGACCGGGGAG. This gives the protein CASSYLGTGKTGE. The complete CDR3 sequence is CASSYLGTGKTGELFF.

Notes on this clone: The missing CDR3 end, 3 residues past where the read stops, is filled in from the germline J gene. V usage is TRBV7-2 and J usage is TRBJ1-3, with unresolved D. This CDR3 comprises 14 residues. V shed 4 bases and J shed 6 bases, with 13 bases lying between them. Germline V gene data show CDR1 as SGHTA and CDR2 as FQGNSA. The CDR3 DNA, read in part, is TGTGCCAGCAGCTCCCAAGTTAGTCTAAACACC. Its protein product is CASSSQVSLNT. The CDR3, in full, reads CASSSQVSLNTIYF.

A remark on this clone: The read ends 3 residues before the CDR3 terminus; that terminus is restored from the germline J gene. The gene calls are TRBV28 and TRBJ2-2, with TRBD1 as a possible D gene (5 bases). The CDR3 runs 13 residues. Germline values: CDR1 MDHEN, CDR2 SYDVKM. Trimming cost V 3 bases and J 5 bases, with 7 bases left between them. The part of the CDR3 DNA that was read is TGTGCCAGCAGTTTGGGGCTGACCGGGGAG. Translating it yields CASSLGLTGE. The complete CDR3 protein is CASSLGLTGELFF.

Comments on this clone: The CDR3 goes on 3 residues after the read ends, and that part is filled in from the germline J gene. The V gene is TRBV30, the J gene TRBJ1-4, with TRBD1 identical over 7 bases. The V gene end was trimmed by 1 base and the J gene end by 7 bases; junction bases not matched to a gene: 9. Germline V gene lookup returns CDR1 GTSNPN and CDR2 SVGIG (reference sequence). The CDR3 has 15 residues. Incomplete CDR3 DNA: TGTGCCTGGAGTGCCGAGACAGGGTTAGGTGAAAAA. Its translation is CAWSAETGLGEK. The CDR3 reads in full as CAWSAETGLGEKLFF.

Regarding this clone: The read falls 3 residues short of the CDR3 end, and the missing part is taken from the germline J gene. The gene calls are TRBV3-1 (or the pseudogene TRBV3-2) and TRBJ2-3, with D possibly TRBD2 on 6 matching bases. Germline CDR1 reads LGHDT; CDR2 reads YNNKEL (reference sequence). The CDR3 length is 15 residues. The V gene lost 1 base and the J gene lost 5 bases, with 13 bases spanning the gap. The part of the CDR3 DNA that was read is TGTGCCAGCAGCCAAGCCACTAGCTATGGAGATACG. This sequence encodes CASSQATSYGDT. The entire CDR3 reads CASSQATSYGDTQYF.

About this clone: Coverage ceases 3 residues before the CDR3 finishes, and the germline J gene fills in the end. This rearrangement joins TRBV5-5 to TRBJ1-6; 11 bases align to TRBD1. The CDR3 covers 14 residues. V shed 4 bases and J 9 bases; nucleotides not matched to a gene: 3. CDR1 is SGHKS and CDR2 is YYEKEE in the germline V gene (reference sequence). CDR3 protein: CASSIGTGGSPLHF. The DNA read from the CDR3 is TGTGCCAGCAGCATTGGGACAGGGGGTTCACCC.

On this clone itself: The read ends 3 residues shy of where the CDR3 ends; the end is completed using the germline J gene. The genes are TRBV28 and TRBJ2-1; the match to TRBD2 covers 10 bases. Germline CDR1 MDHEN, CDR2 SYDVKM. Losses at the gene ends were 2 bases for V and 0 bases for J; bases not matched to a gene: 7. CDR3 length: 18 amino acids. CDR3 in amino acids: CASSLSIGLAASYNEQFF. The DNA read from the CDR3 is TGTGCCAGCAGTTTAAGTATAGGACTAGCGGCCTCCTACAATGAG.

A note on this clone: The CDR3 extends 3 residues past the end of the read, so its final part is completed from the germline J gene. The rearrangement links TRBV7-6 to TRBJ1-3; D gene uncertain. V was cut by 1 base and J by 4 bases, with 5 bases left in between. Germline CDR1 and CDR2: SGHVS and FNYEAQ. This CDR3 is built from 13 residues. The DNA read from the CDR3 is TGTGCCAGCAGCTTAGTGGGCGGAAACACC. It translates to CASSLVGGNT. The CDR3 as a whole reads CASSLVGGNTIYF.

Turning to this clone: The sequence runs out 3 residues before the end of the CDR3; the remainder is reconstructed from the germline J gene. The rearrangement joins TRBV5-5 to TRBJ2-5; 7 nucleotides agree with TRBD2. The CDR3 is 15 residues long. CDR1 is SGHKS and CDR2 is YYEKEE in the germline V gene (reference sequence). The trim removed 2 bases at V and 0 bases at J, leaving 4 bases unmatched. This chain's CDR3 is CASSFSGLYQETQYF. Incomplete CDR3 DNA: TGTGCCAGCAGCTTTAGCGGGTTATACCAAGAGACC.

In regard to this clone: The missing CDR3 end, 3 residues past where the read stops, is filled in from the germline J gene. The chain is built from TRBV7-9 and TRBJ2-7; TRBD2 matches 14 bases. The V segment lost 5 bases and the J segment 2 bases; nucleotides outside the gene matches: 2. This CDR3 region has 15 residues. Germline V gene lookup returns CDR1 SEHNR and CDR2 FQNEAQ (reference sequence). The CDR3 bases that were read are TGTGCCAGCAGCCAGACTAGCGGGGGGGCCTACGAG. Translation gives CASSQTSGGAYE. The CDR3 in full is CASSQTSGGAYEQYF.

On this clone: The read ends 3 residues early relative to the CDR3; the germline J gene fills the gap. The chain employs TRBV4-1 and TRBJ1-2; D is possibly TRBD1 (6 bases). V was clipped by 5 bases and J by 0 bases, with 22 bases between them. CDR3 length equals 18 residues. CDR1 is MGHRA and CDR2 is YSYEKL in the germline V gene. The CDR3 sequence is CASSSIRTQKGANYGYTF. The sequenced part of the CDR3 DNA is TGCGCCAGCAGCTCCATTCGTACTCAAAAGGGGGCTAACTATGGC.

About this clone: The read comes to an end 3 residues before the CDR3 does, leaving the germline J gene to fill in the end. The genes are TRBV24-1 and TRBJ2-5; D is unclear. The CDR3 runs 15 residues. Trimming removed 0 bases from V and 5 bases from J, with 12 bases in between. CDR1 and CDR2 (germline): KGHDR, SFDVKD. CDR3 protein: CATSDLRQVGETQYF. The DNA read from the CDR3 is TGTGCCACCAGTGATTTGCGTCAGGTTGGGGAGACC.

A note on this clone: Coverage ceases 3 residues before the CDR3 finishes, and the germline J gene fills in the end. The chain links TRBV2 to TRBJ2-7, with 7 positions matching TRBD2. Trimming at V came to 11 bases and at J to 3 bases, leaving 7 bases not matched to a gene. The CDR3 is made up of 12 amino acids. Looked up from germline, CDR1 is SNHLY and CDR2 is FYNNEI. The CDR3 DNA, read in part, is TGTGCCGTTTCTAGCGGTAACTACGAG. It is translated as CAVSSGNYE. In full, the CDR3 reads CAVSSGNYEQYF. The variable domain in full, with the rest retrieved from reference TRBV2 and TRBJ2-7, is EPEVTQTPSHQVTQMGQEVILRCVPISNHLYFYWYRQILGQKVEFLVSFYNNEISEKSEIFDDQFSVERPDGSNFTLKIRSTKLEDSAMYFCAVSSGNYEQYFGPGTRLTVT.